This is a list of T cell receptor beta chains from one sample in a study of blood T cell repertoires in COVID-19. Profiled with immunoSEQ multiplex PCR; TCRdb holds only in-frame clones, not every one. Among about 50,000 clones listed, around 80% were seen once. What was sequenced was peripheral blood. The receptors originated from a human donor in a cohort sampled during active COVID-19. CDR3s include the opening cysteine and the closing phenylalanine or tryptophan. The D gene is left open where the match is weak. Size values are once, few and many counts, or a class for expanded clones, and some rows have none.

d_gene	v_gene	j_gene	abundance	CDR3nt	CDR3aa
TRBD2	TRBV27	TRBJ2-7	few	TGTGCCAGCAGTTTGGGAGGGACTAGAGGATACTACGAGCAGTACTTC	CASSLGGTRGYYEQYF
.	TRBV2	TRBJ2-7	.	TGTGCCAGCAGCCCTACAGGGATCCCCTCCTACGAGCAGTACTTC	CASSPTGIPSYEQYF
.	TRBV6-4	TRBJ2-1	.	TGTGCCAGCAGTGTAACCAGCGGTAGCGGCTACAATGAGCAGTTCTTC	CASSVTSGSGYNEQFF
TRBD1	TRBV24-1	TRBJ2-1	.	TGTGCCACCAGTGATTTGGGGACAGGGAATTACAATGAGCAGTTCTTC	CATSDLGTGNYNEQFF
.	TRBV18	TRBJ1-5	.	TGTGCCAGCTCACCAGGAGGGGGCAATCAGCCCCAGCATTTT	CASSPGGGNQPQHF
.	TRBV13	TRBJ1-5	.	TGTGCCAGCAGCTTAGGCGGCAGGGGCGGGAATCAGCCCCAGCATTTT	CASSLGGRGGNQPQHF
TRBD2	TRBV19	TRBJ2-1	.	TGTGCCAGTAGAAATGGCGGGGGCTCCTACAATGAGCAGTTCTTC	CASRNGGGSYNEQFF
.	TRBV29-1	TRBJ2-3	.	TGCAGCGTTCCCACTAGGGGCACAGATACGCAGTATTTT	CSVPTRGTDTQYF
TRBD2	TRBV10-1	TRBJ2-2	few	TGCGCCAGCAGTGAAACGGGGGGCACCGGGGAGCTGTTTTTT	CASSETGGTGELFF
TRBD2	TRBV7-2	TRBJ2-7	.	TGTGCCAGCAGCTTAGACGGGCGGGGGAGGGAGCAGTACTTC	CASSLDGRGREQYF
TRBD1	TRBV5-4	TRBJ2-1	.	TGTGCCAGCAGCTTGGGGGGACAGGGAACTCGCGGGGTGCAGTTCTTC	CASSLGGQGTRGVQFF
TRBD1	TRBV7-7	TRBJ1-5	.	TGTGCTAGCAGCTGGCGACAGGGGGACAATCAGCCCCAGCATTTT	CASSWRQGDNQPQHF
.	TRBV7-2	TRBJ2-2	few	TGTGCCAGCAGCTTACTATGGAACACCGGGGAGCTGTTTTTT	CASSLLWNTGELFF
.	TRBV5-1	TRBJ1-2	.	TGCGCCAGCAGCTCAGGGCAGGGGACGAGCGGCTACACCTTC	CASSSGQGTSGYTF
.	TRBV19	TRBJ1-2	.	TGTGCCAGTCAGGGGCCTAACTATGGCTACACCTTC	CASQGPNYGYTF